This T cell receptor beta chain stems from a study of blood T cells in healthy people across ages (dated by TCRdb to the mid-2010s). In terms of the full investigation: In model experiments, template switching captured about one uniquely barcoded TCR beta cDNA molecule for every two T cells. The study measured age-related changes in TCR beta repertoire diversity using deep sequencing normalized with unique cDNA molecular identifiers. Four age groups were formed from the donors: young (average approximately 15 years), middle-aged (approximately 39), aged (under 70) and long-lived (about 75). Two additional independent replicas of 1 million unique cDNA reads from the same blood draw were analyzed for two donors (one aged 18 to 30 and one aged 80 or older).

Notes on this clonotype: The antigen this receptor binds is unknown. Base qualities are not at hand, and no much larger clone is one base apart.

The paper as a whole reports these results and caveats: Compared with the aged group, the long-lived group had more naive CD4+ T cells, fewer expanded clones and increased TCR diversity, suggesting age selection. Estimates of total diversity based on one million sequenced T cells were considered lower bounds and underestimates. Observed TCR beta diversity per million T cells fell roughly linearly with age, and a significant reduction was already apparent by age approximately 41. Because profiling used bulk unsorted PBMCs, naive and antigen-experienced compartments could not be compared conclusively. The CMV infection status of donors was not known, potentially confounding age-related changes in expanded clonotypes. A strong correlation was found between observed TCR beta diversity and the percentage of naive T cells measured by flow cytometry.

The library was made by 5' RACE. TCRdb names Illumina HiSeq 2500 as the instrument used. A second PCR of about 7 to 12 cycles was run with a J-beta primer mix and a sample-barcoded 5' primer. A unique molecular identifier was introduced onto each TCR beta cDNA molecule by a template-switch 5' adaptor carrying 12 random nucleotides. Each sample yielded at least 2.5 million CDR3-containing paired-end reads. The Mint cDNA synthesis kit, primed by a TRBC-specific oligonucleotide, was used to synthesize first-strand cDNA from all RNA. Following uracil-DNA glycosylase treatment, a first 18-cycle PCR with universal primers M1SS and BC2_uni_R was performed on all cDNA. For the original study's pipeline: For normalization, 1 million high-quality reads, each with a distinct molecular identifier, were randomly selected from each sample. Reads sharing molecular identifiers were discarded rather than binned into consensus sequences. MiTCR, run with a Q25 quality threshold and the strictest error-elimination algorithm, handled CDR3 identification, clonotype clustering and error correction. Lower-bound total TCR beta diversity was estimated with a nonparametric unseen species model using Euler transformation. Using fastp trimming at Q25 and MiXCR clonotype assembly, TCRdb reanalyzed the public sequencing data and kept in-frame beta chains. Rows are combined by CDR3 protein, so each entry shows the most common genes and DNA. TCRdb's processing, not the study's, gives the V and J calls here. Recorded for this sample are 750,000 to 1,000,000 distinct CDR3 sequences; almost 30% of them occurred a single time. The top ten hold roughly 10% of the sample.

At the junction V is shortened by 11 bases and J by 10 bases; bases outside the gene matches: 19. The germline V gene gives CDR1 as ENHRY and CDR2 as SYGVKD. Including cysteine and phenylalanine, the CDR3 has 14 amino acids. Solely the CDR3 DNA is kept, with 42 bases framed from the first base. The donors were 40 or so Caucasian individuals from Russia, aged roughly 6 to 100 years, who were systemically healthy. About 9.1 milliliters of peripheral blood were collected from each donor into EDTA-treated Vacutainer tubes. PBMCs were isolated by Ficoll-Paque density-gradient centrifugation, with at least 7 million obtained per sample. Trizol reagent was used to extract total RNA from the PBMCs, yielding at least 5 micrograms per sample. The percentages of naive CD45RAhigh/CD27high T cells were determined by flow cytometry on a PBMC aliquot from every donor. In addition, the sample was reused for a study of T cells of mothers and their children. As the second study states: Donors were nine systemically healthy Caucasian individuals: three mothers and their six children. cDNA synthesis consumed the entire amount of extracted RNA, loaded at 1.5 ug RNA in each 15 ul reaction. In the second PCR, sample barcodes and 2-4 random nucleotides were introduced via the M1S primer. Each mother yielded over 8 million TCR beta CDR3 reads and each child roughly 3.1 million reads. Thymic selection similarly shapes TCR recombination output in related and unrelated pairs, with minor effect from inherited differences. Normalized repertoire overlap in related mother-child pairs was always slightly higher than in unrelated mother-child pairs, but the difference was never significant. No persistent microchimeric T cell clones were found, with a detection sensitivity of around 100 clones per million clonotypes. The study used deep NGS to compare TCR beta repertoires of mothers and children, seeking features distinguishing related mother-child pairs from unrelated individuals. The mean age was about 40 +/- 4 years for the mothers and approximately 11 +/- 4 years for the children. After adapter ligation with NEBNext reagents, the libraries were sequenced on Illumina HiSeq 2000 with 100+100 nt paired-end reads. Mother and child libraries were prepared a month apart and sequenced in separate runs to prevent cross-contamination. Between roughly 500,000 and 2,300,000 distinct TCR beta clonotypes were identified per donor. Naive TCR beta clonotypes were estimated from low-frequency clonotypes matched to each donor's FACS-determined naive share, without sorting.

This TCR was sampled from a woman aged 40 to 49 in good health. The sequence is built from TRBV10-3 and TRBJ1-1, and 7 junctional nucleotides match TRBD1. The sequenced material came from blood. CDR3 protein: CADQSGTESRGAFF. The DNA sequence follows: TGTGCCGACCAATCCGGGACAGAATCACGGGGAGCTTTCTTT.